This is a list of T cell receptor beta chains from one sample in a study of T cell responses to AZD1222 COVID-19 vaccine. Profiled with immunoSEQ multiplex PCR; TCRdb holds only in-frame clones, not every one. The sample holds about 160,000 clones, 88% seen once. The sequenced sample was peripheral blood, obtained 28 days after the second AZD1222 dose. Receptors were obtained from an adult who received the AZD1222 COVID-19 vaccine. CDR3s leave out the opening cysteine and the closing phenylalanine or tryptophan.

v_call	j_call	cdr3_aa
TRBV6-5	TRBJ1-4	ASSYSGIGNEKLF
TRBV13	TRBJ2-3	ASSPRPEPDTQY
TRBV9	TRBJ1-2	ASSVGAGVNYGYT
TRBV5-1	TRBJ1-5	ASSLAGLDSNQPQH
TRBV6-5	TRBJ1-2	ASSYSLGGGYT
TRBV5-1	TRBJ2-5	ASSIGGGPETQY
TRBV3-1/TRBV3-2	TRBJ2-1	ASSSSGISYNEQF
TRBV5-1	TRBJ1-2	ASSPGTRIGYT
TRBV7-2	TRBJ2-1	ASSLVAGGRNEQF
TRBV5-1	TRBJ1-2	ASSFMGALEGYT
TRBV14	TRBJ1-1	ASSQAGNTEAF
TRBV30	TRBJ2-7	AWSVFYEQY
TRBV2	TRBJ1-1	ASSEVGRSEAF
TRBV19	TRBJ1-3	ASTSGRFSGNTIY
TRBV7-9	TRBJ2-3	ASSLDGRDTQY
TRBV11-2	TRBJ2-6	ASSPKDRGHPGANVLT
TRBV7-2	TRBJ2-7	ASSLAGTVYEQY
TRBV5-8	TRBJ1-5	ASSLVVTGNQPQH
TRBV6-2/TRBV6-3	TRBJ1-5	ASSLDPTQPQH
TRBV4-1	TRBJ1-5	ASSPRQVGSNQPQH
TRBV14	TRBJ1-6	ASRGVNNSPLH
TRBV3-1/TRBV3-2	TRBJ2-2	ASKVEPWASGELF
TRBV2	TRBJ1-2	ASIFGRGRGYT
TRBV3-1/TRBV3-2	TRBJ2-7	ASSRDGTYEQY
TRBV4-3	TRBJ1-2	ASSQVSGQDYGYT